This record covers a single T cell receptor beta chain. This record comes from a study of blood T cell repertoires in COVID-19. In the authors' workflow: How many nucleated cells were present was estimated from reference gene primer amplification. Clones were sequenced by immunoSEQ multiplex PCR, and TCRdb holds only the in-frame ones, with some missing. That table furnishes V, J and clone size, whereas the DNA furnished D and trimming. The table lists hundreds of thousands of clones, around 87% of them singletons, with approximately 2.4% in the top ten. CDR1 SQVTM and CDR2 ANQGSEA come from the germline V gene. CDR3 size: 14 residues. V was cut by 4 bases and J by 3 bases, with 14 bases left in between.

Source material: peripheral blood. This receptor was identified in a woman in her sixties with COVID-19, enrolled during active disease. V and J are TRBV29-1 and TRBJ2-3; D is ambiguous. The CDR3, as DNA: TGCAGCGTTGCGGCCAGCCGGAGTACAGATACGCAGTATTTT. Translation gives CSVAASRSTDTQYF.